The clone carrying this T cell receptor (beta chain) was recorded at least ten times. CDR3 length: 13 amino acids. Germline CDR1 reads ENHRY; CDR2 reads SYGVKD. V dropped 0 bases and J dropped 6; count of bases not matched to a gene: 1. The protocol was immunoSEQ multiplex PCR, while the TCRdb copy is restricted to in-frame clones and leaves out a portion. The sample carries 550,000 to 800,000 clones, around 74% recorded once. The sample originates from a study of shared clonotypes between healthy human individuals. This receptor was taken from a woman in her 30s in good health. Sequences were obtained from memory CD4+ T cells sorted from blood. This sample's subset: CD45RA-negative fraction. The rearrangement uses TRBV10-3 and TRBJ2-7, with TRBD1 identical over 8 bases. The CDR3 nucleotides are TGTGCCATCAGTGAGTCTACAGGGGGCGAGCAGTACTTC. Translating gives CAISESTGGEQYF.